This entry concerns a single T cell receptor (beta chain). Its cognate antigen has yet to be identified. The library was built by means of the immunoSEQ multiplex PCR assay. For the multiplex PCR, a mixture combining 60 forward primers for TCR Vbeta segments and 13 reverse primers for TCR Jbeta segments was used. Amplification of the CDR3 region of rearranged TCR beta genes was performed with a multiplex PCR assay on genomic DNA. The amplified TCR beta libraries were sequenced on the Illumina HiSeq System as 87-base-pair reads. Regarding the original processing steps: Across the 500 to 850 repertoires, a later analysis counted approximately 75 million unique TCR beta chains, approximately 10 million of which were shared by at least two donors. To remove PCR and sequencing errors, raw reads were error-corrected and collapsed into unique sequences using a nearest-neighbor algorithm that merged closely related sequences. To assign V, D and J gene segments, CDR3 sequences were aligned to IMGT reference sequences. For a sequence to be retained, at least a six-nucleotide match to both a V gene segment and a J gene segment was required. Rearrangements were called productive when the CDR3 lacked stop codons and stayed in frame with V and J; all others were non-productive. CDR3 was defined by IMGT convention, running from the second conserved V-encoded cysteine to the conserved J-encoded phenylalanine. Sequences without an unambiguous match to a single V gene segment were excluded from the earlier analysis of about 600 of the donors. In an earlier analysis of approximately 550 of the donors, V segments were called functional above 56.7% productive rearrangements and were called segregating when the between-donor standard deviation exceeded 5%. To diagnose cytomegalovirus status from the catalog of TCR beta chain sequences, a statistical classification framework was built. In a later analysis, TCR nucleotide sequences were compared against IMGT/GENE-DB human TR gene sequences so that V and J genes could be assigned. In a later analysis, CDR3 sequences and most-parsimonious VDJ recombination scenarios were assigned using the TCRdist pipeline. In a later analysis, each TCR beta chain was defined by its CDR3 amino acid sequence together with its V-gene family, and reads without a unique V-gene family were excluded. A later analysis removed several hundred highly shared, low-generation-probability nucleotide sequences to deal with suspected cross-contamination and a sequencing artifact. A later analysis calculated a clonal expansion index for each public chain from normalized within-repertoire ranks of inferred template counts. In a later analysis, generation probabilities were computed with a VDJ recombination model fitted to out-of-frame rearrangements, and the resulting probabilities were checked against IGoR. In a later analysis, hypergeometric tests were used to score TCR-TCR, TCR-HLA and TCR-CMV co-occurrence, with a repertoire-size bias correction applied to TCR pairs. To estimate false discovery rates, a later analysis permuted the HLA or CMV assignments 20 times. In a later analysis, co-occurring TCRs were grouped using DBSCAN, with TCRdist sequence similarity added in when clustering inside HLA-allele-positive subsets. Repertoires with fewer than 30,000 or more than 120,000 public chains, plus five repertoires with anomalous nucleotide sharing, were excluded from co-occurrence clustering. Imported from immuneACCESS, the table was reduced by TCRdb to in-frame sequences with V and J called. These copies leave out some clones; in studies compared against another copy, an unresolved V gene accounts for under half, and the cause of the remainder is not known. V, J and clone size reflect that table, while D and trimming were determined from the DNA. The table kept for this sample lists 150,000 to 200,000 clones. Clones ranked in the top ten supply 5.5% to 7.5% of the sample.

These data belong to a study of cytomegalovirus exposure and HLA in healthy donors (dated by TCRdb to the late 2010s). Some background on the complete study: In an earlier analysis of several hundred of the donors, approximately 260 Gb of sequence data and 95 million to 130 million unique TCR beta sequences from some 170 million T cells were reported. Roughly 300 gigabases of sequencing data and approximately 91 million unique TCR sequences made up an early release that covered 500 to 700 HLA-typed donors. Of the approximately 400 genotyped donors, 70% to 90% were placed in the genetic ancestry cluster associated with self-reported Caucasian donors. The aim of the study was to test whether cataloging public T cell receptors could identify signatures of past pathogen exposure. The study profiled the T cell repertoires of fewer than 850 subjects by immunosequencing and related them to cytomegalovirus serostatus. In addition to the first cohort of around 670 subjects, a separate validation cohort of 130 or so different subjects was used. To predict cytomegalovirus infection status, the study brought together high-throughput TCR immunosequencing, statistical association of individual TCRs with disease status, and machine learning. To study patterns of TCR occurrence, a later analysis re-analyzed previously published TCR beta repertoires from around 660 donors and added high-resolution HLA genotyping. Rather than drawing on any new phenotypic data, the later analysis identified candidate immune exposures from TCR beta sequences and the way those sequences occurred across donors. In an earlier analysis of a few hundred of the donors, high-throughput TCR beta sequencing was used to judge whether each TCR beta V gene segment behaved as functional or pseudogenic. Donor age, sex, ethnicity and CMV serostatus were collected together with the repertoire data. In a later genetic analysis, genome-wide SNP genotypes for about 55% of the 666 donors were used, and that subset was treated as a discovery cohort. Every discovery cohort repertoire had been produced on one sequencing platform. Class I and class II HLA loci were covered by the typing at four-digit resolution. Typing coverage varied by locus: 629-630 donors for A, B, C, DRB1 and DQB1; more than 500 for DQA1; over 600 for DPA1; roughly 450 for DPB1. A few DR-DQ haplotypes were treated as single units for association and clustering because of strong linkage in the cohort. On average, around 240,000 unique TCR beta nucleotide sequences were sequenced per donor among 398 genotyped donors of the cohort, with roughly 18% of those sequences being non-productive.

There are 14 amino acids in the CDR3, from cysteine to phenylalanine inclusive. Only the CDR3 portion is preserved as DNA: 42 bases, with reading frame beginning at the first base. The germline V end is reduced by 6 bases and the J end by 2 bases; junction bases left unmatched: 5. Via the germline V gene (reference sequence), CDR1 is MNHNY and CDR2 SVGAGI. General study outcomes and caveats: Correlated functional status among segregating V segments might be attributable to linkage disequilibrium, but an unknown experimental factor could not be ruled out. A further reported finding was that TCR beta sequences accurately predicted the HLA-A and HLA-B alleles for most subjects in the first cohort. A later analysis reported that several top co-occurrence clusters appeared linked to parvovirus B19, influenza, CMV and Epstein-Barr virus. An earlier analysis of several hundred of the donors showed that most TCR beta V segments appeared in productive rearrangements either about 87% or about 30% of the time, which broadly matched IMGT annotations. In a later analysis, HLA-associated TCR beta chains were found to be more clonally expanded and to have lower generation probabilities than equally common non-associated chains. The study listed 164 TCR beta chains as associated with cytomegalovirus. Because counts were too low, seventeen rarely observed V segments, including chromosome 9 orphons, were excluded from the earlier analysis of fewer than 650 of the donors. When HLA alleles, especially DR and DQ, strongly co-occurred, attributing TCR associations to individual alleles was difficult. Most CMV-associated TCR beta chains appeared to be HLA-restricted in a later analysis, and the HLA associations seemed to be driven largely by CMV exposure. For the cohort, immune exposure information was limited to CMV serostatus. A group of highly shared sequence variants was considered likely to be a technical artifact of the sequencing pipeline. Across donors, most TCR sequences were observed very rarely, whereas some public TCRs were present in many individuals. It was suggested by the authors that the approach could potentially be generalized to other disease states and immunological phenotypes. The cohort was sequenced for TCR beta chains only, and without alpha or paired-chain data the features that could be detected were limited. The classifier was reported to diagnose cytomegalovirus status with high specificity and sensitivity in both the original and validation cohorts. A few of the identified cytomegalovirus-associated TCR beta chains were confirmed in vitro to be specific for cytomegalovirus antigens. Because HLA typing was missing for some donors at each locus, association tests included only the typed subset. A later genetic analysis reported fewer N-insertions in productive TCRs among donors in an Asian-associated ancestry cluster than the roughly 640-donor mean. Presence/absence analyses assumed roughly uniform sequencing depth across donors, an assumption that may not hold. The 87-base-pair reads could not distinguish some IMGT-functional V segments, including TRBV6-2 and TRBV6-3, so those segments were excluded. In a later genetic analysis, a missense DCLRE1C variant was associated with V-gene and J-gene trimming of TCR beta chains, and the association was replicated in an independent cohort. In a later analysis, around 15,000 TCR beta sequences were associated with specific HLA alleles at a false discovery rate of 0.05. A later analysis found that TCR association rates varied across HLA loci, with DRB1 alleles showing the most associated TCRs and HLA-C alleles the fewest.

The cohort comprised more than 550 healthy bone marrow donors. At the time of sampling, every cohort member was nominally healthy, though immune exposures that went unrecorded were likely present. The donor tested CMV seronegative, placing the donor among the 350 to 400 seronegative members of the cohort. Every donor gave a peripheral blood sample, and the peripheral blood mononuclear cells from that sample were used for TCR beta sequencing. The Qiagen DNeasy Blood Extraction Kit was used to extract genomic DNA from the blood cell samples. The receptor chain draws on TRBV6-6 and TRBJ2-3; 7 central nucleotides agree with TRBD1. This receptor was identified in a man in his thirties or forties in good health and CMV-seronegative. The sample was PBMCs. At the DNA level, the sequence is TGTGCCAGCAGCCGGGGACAGAACACAGATACGCAGTATTTT. This yields the protein CASSRGQNTDTQYF.